These T cell receptor beta chains were read from a single sample in a study of blood T cells in healthy people across ages. TCRdb fed the 5' RACE reads into MiXCR, producing one record per CDR3 protein. The sample includes approximately 850,000 distinct CDR3 sequences, around 42% of them seen just once. Input material: blood. The receptor set was obtained from a man in his 60s in good health. CDR3s include the opening cysteine and the closing phenylalanine or tryptophan. Each record gives: clone size, D gene, J gene, V gene, CDR3 DNA, CDR3 protein. D genes are given only for firm matches. A clone size is listed for some rows: how often the clone was seen (once, few, many), or a class if it is expanded.

>NA|TRBD1|TRBJ2-7|TRBV3-1
TGTGCCAGCAGCCAAGCCGGGACAGATTCCTACGAGCAGTACTTC
CASSQAGTDSYEQYF
>NA|NA|TRBJ2-7|TRBV20-1
TGCAGTGCTTCAACCAACTACTACGAGCAGTACTTC
CSASTNYYEQYF
>NA|TRBD2|TRBJ2-3|TRBV7-9
TGTGCCAGCAAAGCGGGGCTCACAGATACGCAGTATTTT
CASKAGLTDTQYF
>NA|NA|TRBJ1-1|TRBV12-3/TRBV12-4
TGTGCCAGCAGTCCGAGCCTACAGGGACTTGATGTGCGGGCTTTCTTT
CASSPSLQGLDVRAFF
>NA|TRBD1|TRBJ1-2|TRBV7-8
TGTGCCAGCAGCGTTAGACAGGGCGTGGGCTATGGCTACACCTTC
CASSVRQGVGYGYTF
>few|TRBD1|TRBJ1-1|TRBV4-1
TGCGCCAGCAGCCAAGATGAAGGGGGCTGGACTGAAGCTTTCTTT
CASSQDEGGWTEAFF
>few|NA|TRBJ1-5|TRBV6-6
TGTGCCAGCAGTTACCGCATAGGTGGCAATCAGCCCCAGCATTTT
CASSYRIGGNQPQHF
>few|NA|TRBJ1-2|TRBV6-5
TGTGCCAGCAGTTACTCAGCCAGGGAGAGCTACACCTTC
CASSYSARESYTF
>many|NA|TRBJ2-7|TRBV29-1
TGCAGCGTCGGAGTGACTGACTCCTACGAGCAGTACTTC
CSVGVTDSYEQYF
>NA|NA|TRBJ1-6|TRBV29-1
TGCAGCGTTGATGGGGCCGGGACGAAGAATTCACCCCCCCACTTT
CSVDGAGTKNSPPHF
>few|TRBD2|TRBJ2-5|TRBV7-9
TGTGCCAGCAGCCCCCATGGTAGCGGGGGGCCGGGGTACCAAGAGACCCAGTACTTC
CASSPHGSGGPGYQETQYF
>NA|TRBD1|TRBJ2-7|TRBV14
TGTGCCAGCAGGCTAACCGGGACAGAAACCTACGAGCAGTACTTC
CASRLTGTETYEQYF
>few|NA|TRBJ2-1|TRBV2
TGTGCCAGCAGTGAAGCGCCAGGGCGAAATGAGCAGTTCTTC
CASSEAPGRNEQFF
>NA|TRBD2|TRBJ2-7|TRBV28
TGTGCCACCAGGCGAGCGGGGAGCAATGAGCAGTACTTC
CATRRAGSNEQYF
>few|NA|TRBJ1-2|TRBV25-1
TGTGCCAGCAGTGAAGCGGGAGGAGGGGGCTACACCTTC
CASSEAGGGGYTF
>NA|TRBD2|TRBJ2-7|TRBV20-1
TGCAGTGCTGCACGGGGGGGGGGAATCTCCTACGAGCAGTACTTC
CSAARGGGISYEQYF
>NA|NA|TRBJ2-1|TRBV6-6
TGTGCCAGCAGAGGCGACCGGGACCACTCCTACAATGAGCAGTTCTTC
CASRGDRDHSYNEQFF
>NA|NA|TRBJ1-5|TRBV12-3/TRBV12-4
TGTGCCAGCAGTTTTAGTGTGCAGCCCCAGCATTTT
CASSFSVQPQHF
>NA|NA|TRBJ2-1|TRBV20-1
TGCAGTGCTGGAGGCTGGAACAATGAGCAGTTCTTC
CSAGGWNNEQFF
>NA|NA|TRBJ2-7|TRBV9
TGTGCCAGCAGCGTAGACGACGGGGACTCCTACGAGCAGTACTTC
CASSVDDGDSYEQYF
>NA|TRBD1|TRBJ2-5|TRBV3-1
TGTGCCAGCAGCATCGAAGACAGGGGTTGGCAGTACTTC
CASSIEDRGWQYF
>NA|NA|TRBJ2-3|TRBV24-1
TGTGCCACCAGTGATAATGACGGAAAAACAGATACGCAGAATTTT
CATSDNDGKTDTQNF
>NA|NA|TRBJ2-1|TRBV29-1
TGCAGCGTTGAAGACAGGGGATCAAGCGAGACCCAGTTCTTC
CSVEDRGSSETQFF
>NA|NA|TRBJ2-1|TRBV7-8
TGTGCCAGCAGCTTAGCTATGGGTGAGCAGTTCTTC
CASSLAMGEQFF
>NA|TRBD1|TRBJ2-3|TRBV6-2/TRBV6-3
TGTGCCAGCCGGACAGGGAAGACAGATACGCAGTATTTT
CASRTGKTDTQYF
>NA|NA|TRBJ1-4|TRBV9
TGTGCCAGCAGCGTAACCCCGGATGCAACTAATGAAAAACTGTTTTTT
CASSVTPDATNEKLFF
>few|TRBD1|TRBJ2-7|TRBV20-1
TGCAGTGCTAGCCGACCGGGACAGGATTCCTACGAGCAGTACTTC
CSASRPGQDSYEQYF
>NA|NA|TRBJ2-5|TRBV4-2
TGTGCCAGCAGCCAAGATCGAGGGGAAAAGACCCAGTACTTC
CASSQDRGEKTQYF
>NA|TRBD1|TRBJ2-7|TRBV5-1
TGCGCCAGCAGCCCCGACGGACAGGCATCTTCCTACGAGCAGTACTTC
CASSPDGQASSYEQYF
>NA|NA|TRBJ2-1|TRBV7-9
TGTGCCAGCAGCGACGACGGGTTCTACAATGAGCAGTTCTTC
CASSDDGFYNEQFF
>few|NA|TRBJ1-2|TRBV7-2
TGTGCCAGCAGCCCCCGTAGTGGTATAGAGTACACCTTC
CASSPRSGIEYTF
>NA|TRBD2|TRBJ2-1|TRBV6-5
TGTGTCAGCAGTTACTCGCTAGCGGGCCTGGGGAATGAGCAGTTCTTC
CVSSYSLAGLGNEQFF
>NA|NA|TRBJ1-2|TRBV12-3/TRBV12-4
TGTGCCAGCAGTCCACCCAGCGCTGAAGGCTACACCTTC
CASSPPSAEGYTF
>NA|NA|TRBJ1-1|TRBV9
TGTGCCAGCAGCGTAGTGTCTATGAACACTGAAGCTTTCTTT
CASSVVSMNTEAFF
>few|NA|TRBJ2-3|TRBV9
TGTGCCAGCAGCGTAAACTCTCTAAGCACAGATACGCAGTATTTT
CASSVNSLSTDTQYF
>NA|NA|TRBJ2-5|TRBV14
TGTGCCAGCAGCCAAGTCTCCTTTTGGGGTTCTCAGGAGACCCAGTACTTC
CASSQVSFWGSQETQYF
>NA|TRBD2|TRBJ2-7|TRBV20-1
TGCAGTGCTAGCTTCCCGGGACTAGCGTCCTACGAGCAGTACTTC
CSASFPGLASYEQYF
>NA|NA|TRBJ1-5|TRBV21-1
TGTAACGATAGGCTAAATCAGCCCCAGCATTTT
CNDRLNQPQHF
>many|TRBD1|TRBJ1-6|TRBV6-6
TGTGCCAGCAGTGGGACAGGCCTCTCCTATAATTCACCCCTCCACTTT
CASSGTGLSYNSPLHF
>NA|TRBD2|TRBJ2-7|TRBV7-2
TGTGCCAGCAGCACCCGGACTAGCGTAAACGAGCAGTACTTC
CASSTRTSVNEQYF
>once|TRBD2|TRBJ2-7|TRBV6-6
TGTGCCAGCAGTACACGGCGACTAGCGGGGAGCTCCTACGAGCAGTACTTC
CASSTRRLAGSSYEQYF
>few|NA|TRBJ1-6|TRBV27
TGTGCCAGCAGTTCGCCAGTTTATAATTCACCCCTCCACTTT
CASSSPVYNSPLHF
>NA|NA|TRBJ2-7|TRBV2
TGTGCCAGCCACGACAGGTCCTACGAGCAGTACTTC
CASHDRSYEQYF
>NA|NA|TRBJ2-3|TRBV2
TGTGCCAGCAAAAACCACCTGCTAGGCACGCAGTATTTT
CASKNHLLGTQYF
>few|TRBD1|TRBJ2-5|TRBV9
TGTGCCAGCAGCGTTGAGAACCGGGACAGAGAGACCCAGTACTTC
CASSVENRDRETQYF
>NA|NA|TRBJ1-2|TRBV5-1
TGCGCCAGCAGCGAGTCGGGAGGGTCGAGTGGCTACACCTTC
CASSESGGSSGYTF
>NA|NA|TRBJ2-1|TRBV5-1
TGCGCCAGCAGCTTAGGGCCAGTTAGAAATGAGCAGTTCTTC
CASSLGPVRNEQFF
>NA|TRBD1|TRBJ2-7|TRBV27
TGTGCCAGCAGTTTTAAGTGGGACAGCTCCTACGAGCAGTACTTC
CASSFKWDSSYEQYF
>NA|NA|TRBJ2-7|TRBV24-1
TGTGCCACCAGTGTGACGGGTCACGAGCAGTACTTC
CATSVTGHEQYF
>few|NA|TRBJ1-6|TRBV5-1
TGCGCCAGCAGCACCGGGAGGACTAATTCACCCCTCCACTTT
CASSTGRTNSPLHF
>few|NA|TRBJ2-3|TRBV20-1
TGCAGTGCTAGGGCAACTGGCACAGATACGCAGTATTTT
CSARATGTDTQYF
>NA|NA|TRBJ2-5|TRBV7-2
TGTGCCAGCAGCGGACTTAAGGAGACCCAGTACTTC
CASSGLKETQYF
>few|TRBD1|TRBJ2-7|TRBV28
TGTGCCAGCAGACCAGGGGGTATTTACGAGCAGTACTTC
CASRPGGIYEQYF
>NA|NA|TRBJ2-1|TRBV27
TGTGCCAGCAGTTTGTCAGGGACGGTAAATGAGCAGTTCTTC
CASSLSGTVNEQFF
>NA|TRBD1|TRBJ1-2|TRBV4-3
TGCGCCAGCAGCCAGCAGGGGGTTATTGGCTACACCTTC
CASSQQGVIGYTF
>NA|TRBD1|TRBJ2-1|TRBV6-5
TGTGCCAGCAGACACAACCGGGACAGGTACAATGAGCAGTTCTTC
CASRHNRDRYNEQFF